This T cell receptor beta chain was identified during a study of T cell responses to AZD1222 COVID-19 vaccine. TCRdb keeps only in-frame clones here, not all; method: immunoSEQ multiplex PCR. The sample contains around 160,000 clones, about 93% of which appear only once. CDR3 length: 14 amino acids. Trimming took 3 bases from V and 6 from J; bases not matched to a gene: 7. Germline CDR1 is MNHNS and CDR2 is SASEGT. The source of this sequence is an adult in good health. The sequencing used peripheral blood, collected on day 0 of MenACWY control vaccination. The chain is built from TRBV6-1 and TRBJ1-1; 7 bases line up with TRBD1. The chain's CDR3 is CASSDREGASEAFF. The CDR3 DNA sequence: TGTGCCAGCAGTGATAGGGAGGGGGCGTCTGAAGCTTTCTTT.